A selection of T cell receptor beta chains follows, all from one sample in a study of blood T cell repertoires in COVID-19. Sequencing was performed with immunoSEQ multiplex PCR; in TCRdb, only in-frame clones are kept and a portion is missing. The sample holds under 200,000 clones, 84% seen once. The specimen sequenced was peripheral blood. Every receptor here comes from a young man with active or convalescent COVID-19. Both conserved end residues are part of each CDR3. D genes are given only for firm matches. A clone size is listed for some rows: how often the clone was seen (once, few, many), or a class if it is expanded.

j_gene: TRBJ1-2
abundance: .
v_gene: TRBV6-5
d_gene: TRBD1
CDR3aa: CASSPGTEYGYTF
CDR3nt: TGTGCCAGCAGTCCTGGGACAGAGTATGGCTACACCTTC

j_gene: TRBJ2-7
abundance: .
v_gene: TRBV14
d_gene: .
CDR3aa: CASSQARPYEQYF
CDR3nt: TGTGCCAGCAGTCAGGCCCGCCCCTACGAGCAGTACTTC

j_gene: TRBJ1-1
abundance: .
v_gene: TRBV15
d_gene: .
CDR3aa: CATSWARLNTEAFF
CDR3nt: TGTGCCACCAGCTGGGCTCGGTTGAACACTGAAGCTTTCTTT

j_gene: TRBJ2-1
abundance: .
v_gene: TRBV11-3
d_gene: .
CDR3aa: CASSPTGVYNEQFF
CDR3nt: TGTGCCAGCAGCCCCACCGGTGTTTACAATGAGCAGTTCTTC

j_gene: TRBJ1-1
abundance: .
v_gene: TRBV28
d_gene: .
CDR3aa: CASSLFRRMNTEAFF
CDR3nt: TGTGCCAGCAGTTTATTCAGGAGGATGAACACTGAAGCTTTCTTT

j_gene: TRBJ1-1
abundance: .
v_gene: TRBV5-1
d_gene: .
CDR3aa: CASSLEGRPVDTEAFF
CDR3nt: TGCGCCAGCAGCTTGGAGGGGAGGCCTGTGGACACTGAAGCTTTCTTT

j_gene: TRBJ1-6
abundance: once
v_gene: TRBV5-1
d_gene: .
CDR3aa: CASTSRDINSPLHF
CDR3nt: TGCGCCAGCACGAGCCGGGACATCAATTCACCCCTCCACTTT

j_gene: TRBJ2-1
abundance: .
v_gene: TRBV2
d_gene: .
CDR3aa: CASSEAGEGREQFF
CDR3nt: TGTGCCAGCAGTGAGGCGGGCGAGGGCCGCGAGCAGTTCTTC

j_gene: TRBJ1-6
abundance: .
v_gene: TRBV19
d_gene: .
CDR3aa: CASRRTDPNSPLHF
CDR3nt: TGTGCCAGTAGGAGGACAGACCCCAATTCACCCCTCCACTTT

j_gene: TRBJ2-1
abundance: .
v_gene: TRBV5-5
d_gene: .
CDR3aa: CASAQILSSGHEQFF
CDR3nt: TGTGCCAGCGCCCAGATTTTATCGAGCGGGCATGAGCAGTTCTTC

j_gene: TRBJ1-5
abundance: .
v_gene: TRBV19
d_gene: .
CDR3aa: CASSIEGHLGNQPQHF
CDR3nt: TGTGCCAGTAGTATAGAGGGACACCTCGGGAATCAGCCCCAGCATTTT

j_gene: TRBJ2-7
abundance: .
v_gene: TRBV6-5
d_gene: .
CDR3aa: CASSYSDGTYEQYF
CDR3nt: TGTGCCAGCAGTTACTCGGACGGGACCTACGAGCAGTACTTC

j_gene: TRBJ2-7
abundance: once
v_gene: TRBV6-6
d_gene: .
CDR3aa: CASSYTGSYEQYF
CDR3nt: TGTGCCAGCAGTTATACAGGATCCTACGAGCAGTACTTC

j_gene: TRBJ2-3
abundance: .
v_gene: TRBV7-2
d_gene: TRBD2
CDR3aa: CASSFLSGSTRTDTQYF
CDR3nt: TGTGCCAGCAGCTTTCTTAGCGGGTCTACCCGCACAGATACGCAGTATTTT

j_gene: TRBJ2-1
abundance: once
v_gene: TRBV19
d_gene: .
CDR3aa: CASSLTVFVNEQFF
CDR3nt: TGTGCCAGTAGTTTGACAGTTTTCGTAAATGAGCAGTTCTTC

j_gene: TRBJ2-3
abundance: .
v_gene: TRBV7-2
d_gene: TRBD1
CDR3aa: CASSIDLRTGYDTQYF
CDR3nt: TGTGCCAGCAGCATAGACCTAAGGACAGGGTACGATACGCAGTATTTT

j_gene: TRBJ1-2
abundance: .
v_gene: TRBV6-5
d_gene: .
CDR3aa: CASRRTDNYGYTF
CDR3nt: TGTGCCAGCAGACGGACTGACAACTATGGCTACACCTTC

j_gene: TRBJ2-1
abundance: .
v_gene: TRBV12-1
d_gene: .
CDR3aa: CASSLLPGLAGVGSYNEQFF
CDR3nt: TGTGCCAGCAGCTTACTACCGGGACTAGCGGGAGTGGGATCCTACAATGAGCAGTTCTTC

j_gene: TRBJ1-3
abundance: .
v_gene: TRBV15
d_gene: .
CDR3aa: CATSRESGRNTIYF
CDR3nt: TGTGCCACCAGCAGAGAGTCAGGCCGAAACACCATATATTTT

j_gene: TRBJ2-7
abundance: .
v_gene: TRBV13
d_gene: .
CDR3aa: CASGRSYEQYF
CDR3nt: TGTGCCAGCGGCAGGTCCTACGAGCAGTACTTC

j_gene: TRBJ1-1
abundance: .
v_gene: TRBV7-3
d_gene: .
CDR3aa: CASSPYLSTEAFF
CDR3nt: TGTGCCAGCAGCCCTTATCTAAGCACTGAAGCTTTCTTT

j_gene: TRBJ2-5
abundance: .
v_gene: TRBV7-9
d_gene: TRBD2
CDR3aa: CASSLATGGLQETQYF
CDR3nt: TGTGCCAGCAGCTTAGCCACGGGGGGTCTCCAAGAGACCCAGTACTTC

j_gene: TRBJ2-7
abundance: .
v_gene: TRBV11-2
d_gene: TRBD1
CDR3aa: CASSLPTGGLYEQYF
CDR3nt: TGTGCCAGCAGCTTACCTACAGGGGGGTTATACGAGCAGTACTTC

j_gene: TRBJ2-2
abundance: few
v_gene: TRBV4-1
d_gene: TRBD1
CDR3aa: CASSQLTGENTGELFF
CDR3nt: TGCGCCAGCAGCCAACTGACAGGGGAGAACACCGGGGAGCTGTTTTTT

j_gene: TRBJ2-5
abundance: once
v_gene: TRBV11-2
d_gene: .
CDR3aa: CASSAGRGETQYF
CDR3nt: TGTGCCAGCAGCGCAGGGAGGGGGGAGACCCAGTACTTC

j_gene: TRBJ1-1
abundance: once
v_gene: TRBV30
d_gene: .
CDR3aa: CAWTRDTRTEAFF
CDR3nt: TGTGCCTGGACCCGGGACACCAGGACTGAAGCTTTCTTT

j_gene: TRBJ2-3
abundance: .
v_gene: TRBV30
d_gene: TRBD2
CDR3aa: CAWSTAGGGTTDTQYF
CDR3nt: TGTGCCTGGAGTACAGCGGGAGGGGGGACCACAGATACGCAGTATTTT

j_gene: TRBJ2-1
abundance: .
v_gene: TRBV5-4
d_gene: .
CDR3aa: CASSSRDFYNEQFF
CDR3nt: TGTGCCAGCAGCTCGCGGGACTTTTACAATGAGCAGTTCTTC

j_gene: TRBJ2-7
abundance: .
v_gene: TRBV7-2
d_gene: .
CDR3aa: CASSLTGRGMYEQYF
CDR3nt: TGTGCCAGCAGCTTAACGGGGAGAGGAATGTACGAGCAGTACTTC

j_gene: TRBJ2-2
abundance: .
v_gene: TRBV5-5
d_gene: TRBD1
CDR3aa: CASLNRQGSTGELFF
CDR3nt: TGTGCCAGCCTTAACCGACAGGGTAGTACCGGGGAGCTGTTTTTT

j_gene: TRBJ2-1
abundance: .
v_gene: TRBV6-5
d_gene: TRBD1
CDR3aa: CASSYRGQGNNEQFF
CDR3nt: TGTGCCAGCAGTTACCGGGGACAGGGTAACAATGAGCAGTTCTTC

j_gene: TRBJ2-7
abundance: few
v_gene: TRBV28
d_gene: .
CDR3aa: CASSPAWTGRAYEQYF
CDR3nt: TGTGCCAGCAGTCCCGCCTGGACAGGGAGGGCCTACGAGCAGTACTTC

j_gene: TRBJ1-1
abundance: .
v_gene: TRBV29-1
d_gene: .
CDR3aa: CSVGAAVVYTEAFF
CDR3nt: TGCAGCGTGGGGGCGGCCGTTGTGTACACTGAAGCTTTCTTT

j_gene: TRBJ2-7
abundance: .
v_gene: TRBV28
d_gene: TRBD1
CDR3aa: CAIRQGGQYEQYF
CDR3nt: TGTGCCATAAGACAGGGGGGTCAGTACGAGCAGTACTTC

j_gene: TRBJ2-5
abundance: .
v_gene: TRBV5-4
d_gene: TRBD1
CDR3aa: CASSFDRAETQYF
CDR3nt: TGTGCCAGCAGCTTCGACAGGGCTGAGACCCAGTACTTC

j_gene: TRBJ2-2
abundance: .
v_gene: TRBV7-2
d_gene: .
CDR3aa: CASSLVGSPARGELFF
CDR3nt: TGTGCCAGCAGCTTAGTGGGCAGCCCAGCCCGCGGGGAGCTGTTTTTT

j_gene: TRBJ2-5
abundance: .
v_gene: TRBV18
d_gene: TRBD1
CDR3aa: CASSPYGQGEETQYF
CDR3nt: TGTGCCAGCTCACCATACGGACAGGGGGAGGAGACCCAGTACTTC

j_gene: TRBJ1-1
abundance: few
v_gene: TRBV6-1
d_gene: .
CDR3aa: CASSEIRNTEAFF
CDR3nt: TGTGCCAGCAGTGAAATTAGAAACACTGAAGCTTTCTTT

j_gene: TRBJ1-1
abundance: .
v_gene: TRBV29-1
d_gene: TRBD1
CDR3aa: CSVTQGENTEAFF
CDR3nt: TGCAGCGTTACTCAGGGGGAGAACACTGAAGCTTTCTTT

j_gene: TRBJ2-5
abundance: .
v_gene: TRBV2
d_gene: .
CDR3aa: CASRGKWGPGQGTQYF
CDR3nt: TGTGCCAGCAGGGGAAAGTGGGGCCCCGGGCAGGGGACCCAGTACTTC

j_gene: TRBJ2-3
abundance: .
v_gene: TRBV7-9
d_gene: .
CDR3aa: CASSLGGPPIHTQYF
CDR3nt: TGTGCCAGCAGCTTAGGTGGCCCCCCCATACATACGCAGTATTTT

j_gene: TRBJ2-1
abundance: .
v_gene: TRBV12-3/TRBV12-4
d_gene: .
CDR3aa: CASSEQGFEQFF
CDR3nt: TGTGCCAGCAGCGAACAGGGTTTCGAGCAGTTCTTC

j_gene: TRBJ1-3
abundance: .
v_gene: TRBV18
d_gene: TRBD1
CDR3aa: CASSQGQVYSGNTIYF
CDR3nt: TGTGCCAGCTCACAGGGACAGGTTTACTCTGGAAACACCATATATTTT

j_gene: TRBJ1-5
abundance: .
v_gene: TRBV7-2
d_gene: TRBD1
CDR3aa: CASSLPRGDRGGNQPQHF
CDR3nt: TGTGCCAGCAGCCTACCCAGGGGGGACAGGGGGGGCAATCAGCCCCAGCATTTT

j_gene: TRBJ1-3
abundance: .
v_gene: TRBV19
d_gene: .
CDR3aa: CASSPRKTSGNTIYF
CDR3nt: TGTGCCAGTAGTCCGAGGAAGACCTCTGGAAACACCATATATTTT

j_gene: TRBJ2-1
abundance: .
v_gene: TRBV4-1
d_gene: .
CDR3aa: CATGLGDNYNEQFF
CDR3nt: TGCGCCACCGGTTTAGGGGATAATTACAATGAGCAGTTCTTC

j_gene: TRBJ2-1
abundance: .
v_gene: TRBV4-3
d_gene: .
CDR3aa: CASSQDLAGGPYNEQFF
CDR3nt: TGCGCCAGCAGCCAGGATCTAGCCGGGGGGCCCTACAATGAGCAGTTCTTC

j_gene: TRBJ1-6
abundance: .
v_gene: TRBV6-5
d_gene: .
CDR3aa: CASSLGHGSYNSPLHF
CDR3nt: TGTGCCAGCAGTTTAGGACACGGCTCCTATAATTCACCCCTCCACTTT

j_gene: TRBJ1-5
abundance: .
v_gene: TRBV15
d_gene: TRBD1
CDR3aa: CATSREKGQAPQHF
CDR3nt: TGTGCCACCAGCAGAGAAAAAGGACAGGCGCCCCAGCATTTT

j_gene: TRBJ1-2
abundance: once
v_gene: TRBV7-9
d_gene: TRBD1
CDR3aa: CASSIHTGVGGYTF
CDR3nt: TGTGCCAGCAGCATTCATACAGGGGTTGGTGGCTACACCTTC

j_gene: TRBJ2-7
abundance: .
v_gene: TRBV18
d_gene: TRBD1
CDR3aa: CASSPPWDSRAEQYF
CDR3nt: TGTGCCAGCTCACCACCGTGGGACAGCCGTGCCGAGCAGTACTTC

j_gene: TRBJ1-4
abundance: .
v_gene: TRBV6-5
d_gene: .
CDR3aa: CASSPRTRNEKLFF
CDR3nt: TGTGCCAGCAGTCCAAGGACTCGTAATGAAAAACTGTTTTTT

j_gene: TRBJ1-2
abundance: once
v_gene: TRBV5-1
d_gene: .
CDR3aa: CASSLDQGGYTF
CDR3nt: TGCGCCAGCAGCTTGGACCAGGGTGGCTACACCTTC

j_gene: TRBJ1-5
abundance: once
v_gene: TRBV6-5
d_gene: .
CDR3aa: CASSDLGIEPQHF
CDR3nt: TGTGCCAGCAGCGATCTCGGGATCGAACCCCAGCATTTT

j_gene: TRBJ2-1
abundance: .
v_gene: TRBV24-1
d_gene: TRBD1
CDR3aa: CATSTPVWSGTGDHEQFF
CDR3nt: TGTGCCACCAGTACGCCGGTATGGTCGGGGACAGGGGACCATGAGCAGTTCTTC

j_gene: TRBJ2-7
abundance: .
v_gene: TRBV5-1
d_gene: TRBD1
CDR3aa: CASSATGTGRYEQYF
CDR3nt: TGCGCCAGCAGCGCGACCGGGACAGGGAGGTACGAGCAGTACTTC

j_gene: TRBJ1-5
abundance: .
v_gene: TRBV18
d_gene: TRBD1
CDR3aa: CASSPLASGGGNQPQHF
CDR3nt: TGTGCCAGCTCACCACTAGCGTCAGGGGGCGGCAATCAGCCCCAGCATTTT